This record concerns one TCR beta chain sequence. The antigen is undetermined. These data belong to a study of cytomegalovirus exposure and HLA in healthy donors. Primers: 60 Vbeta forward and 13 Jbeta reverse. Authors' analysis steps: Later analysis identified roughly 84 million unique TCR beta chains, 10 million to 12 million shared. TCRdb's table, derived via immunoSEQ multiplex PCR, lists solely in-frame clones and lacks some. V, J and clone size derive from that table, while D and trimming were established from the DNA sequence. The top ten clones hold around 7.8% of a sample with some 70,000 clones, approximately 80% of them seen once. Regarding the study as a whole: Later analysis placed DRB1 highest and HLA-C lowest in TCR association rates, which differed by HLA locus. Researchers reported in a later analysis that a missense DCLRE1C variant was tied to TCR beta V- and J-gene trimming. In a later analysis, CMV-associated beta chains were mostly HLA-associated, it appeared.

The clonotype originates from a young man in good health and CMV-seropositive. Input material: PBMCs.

The CDR3 loop is CASSLLAESYEQYF. The CDR3 DNA reads TGTGCCAGCAGTTTATTAGCGGAGAGCTACGAGCAGTACTTC. The J gene is TRBJ2-7, the V gene TRBV6-5; possible D gene TRBD2, 6 bases. CDR1 is MNHEY, CDR2 SVGAGI, per germline. The CDR3 contains 14 residues. Trimming removed 4 bases at V and 3 bases at J, with 13 bases between.